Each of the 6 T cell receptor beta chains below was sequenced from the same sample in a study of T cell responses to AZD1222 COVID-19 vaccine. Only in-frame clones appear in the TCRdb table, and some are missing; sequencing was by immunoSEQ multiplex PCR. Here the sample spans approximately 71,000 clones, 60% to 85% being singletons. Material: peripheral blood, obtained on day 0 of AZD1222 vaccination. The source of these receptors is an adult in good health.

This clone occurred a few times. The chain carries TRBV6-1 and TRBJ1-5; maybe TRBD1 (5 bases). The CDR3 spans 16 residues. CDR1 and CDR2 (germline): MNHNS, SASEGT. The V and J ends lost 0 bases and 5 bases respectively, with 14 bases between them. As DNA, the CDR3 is TGTGCCAGCAGTGAAGCGCGGGGGTACTCCTATCAGCCCCAGCATTTT. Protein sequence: CASSEARGYSYQPQHF.

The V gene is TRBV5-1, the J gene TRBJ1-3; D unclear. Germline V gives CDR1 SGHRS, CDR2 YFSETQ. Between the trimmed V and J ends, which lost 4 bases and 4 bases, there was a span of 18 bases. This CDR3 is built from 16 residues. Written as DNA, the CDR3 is TGCGCCAGCAGCGAGGAAGGACCACAGTGGGGAAACACCATATATTTT. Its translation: CASSEEGPQWGNTIYF.

The CDR3 spells CATGTSVYEQYF. DNA of the CDR3: TGTGCCACCGGGACCTCCGTCTACGAGCAGTACTTC. V is TRBV28 and J is TRBJ2-7; D possibly matches TRBD1 or TRBD2 (5 bases each). The CDR3 spans 12 residues. V lost 10 bases and J 3 bases, leaving 13 bases between the germline ends. Germline V lookup: CDR1 MDHEN, CDR2 SYDVKM.

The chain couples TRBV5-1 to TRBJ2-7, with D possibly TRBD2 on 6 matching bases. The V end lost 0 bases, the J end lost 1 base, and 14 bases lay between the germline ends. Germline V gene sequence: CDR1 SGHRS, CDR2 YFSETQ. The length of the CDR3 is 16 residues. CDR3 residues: CASSLVFSGSSYEQYF. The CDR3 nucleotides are TGCGCCAGCAGCTTGGTCTTTAGCGGTTCTTCCTACGAGCAGTACTTC.

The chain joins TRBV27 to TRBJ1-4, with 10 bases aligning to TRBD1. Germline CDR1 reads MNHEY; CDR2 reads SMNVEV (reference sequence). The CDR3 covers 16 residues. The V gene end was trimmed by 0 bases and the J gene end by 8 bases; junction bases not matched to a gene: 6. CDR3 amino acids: CASSLSWDRGREKLFF. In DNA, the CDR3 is TGTGCCAGCAGTTTATCATGGGACAGGGGTCGCGAAAAACTGTTTTTT.

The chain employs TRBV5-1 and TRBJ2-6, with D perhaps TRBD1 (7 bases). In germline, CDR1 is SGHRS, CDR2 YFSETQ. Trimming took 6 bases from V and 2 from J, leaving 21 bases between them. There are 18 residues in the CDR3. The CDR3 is CASTPAGTAAAGANVLTF. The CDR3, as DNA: TGCGCCAGCACCCCGGCGGGGACAGCGGCCGCTGGGGCCAACGTCCTGACTTTC. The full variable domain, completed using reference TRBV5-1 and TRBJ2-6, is KAGVTQTPRYLIKTRGQQVTLSCSPISGHRSVSWYQQTPGQGLQFLFEYFSETQRNKGNFPGRFSGRQFSNSRSEMNVSTLELGDSALYLCASTPAGTAAAGANVLTFGAGSRLTVL.